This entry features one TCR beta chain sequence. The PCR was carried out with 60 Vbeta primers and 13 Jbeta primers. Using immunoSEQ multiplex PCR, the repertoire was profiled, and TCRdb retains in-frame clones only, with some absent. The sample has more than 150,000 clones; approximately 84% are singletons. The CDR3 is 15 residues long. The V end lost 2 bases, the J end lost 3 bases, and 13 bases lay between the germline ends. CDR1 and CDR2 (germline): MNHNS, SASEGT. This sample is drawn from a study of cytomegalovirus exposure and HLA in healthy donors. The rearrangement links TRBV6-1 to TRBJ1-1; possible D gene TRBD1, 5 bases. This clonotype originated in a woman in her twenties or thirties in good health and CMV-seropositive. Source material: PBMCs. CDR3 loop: CASSERGGRDTEAFF. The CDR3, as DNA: TGTGCCAGCAGTGAAAGGGGCGGGAGGGACACTGAAGCTTTCTTT.